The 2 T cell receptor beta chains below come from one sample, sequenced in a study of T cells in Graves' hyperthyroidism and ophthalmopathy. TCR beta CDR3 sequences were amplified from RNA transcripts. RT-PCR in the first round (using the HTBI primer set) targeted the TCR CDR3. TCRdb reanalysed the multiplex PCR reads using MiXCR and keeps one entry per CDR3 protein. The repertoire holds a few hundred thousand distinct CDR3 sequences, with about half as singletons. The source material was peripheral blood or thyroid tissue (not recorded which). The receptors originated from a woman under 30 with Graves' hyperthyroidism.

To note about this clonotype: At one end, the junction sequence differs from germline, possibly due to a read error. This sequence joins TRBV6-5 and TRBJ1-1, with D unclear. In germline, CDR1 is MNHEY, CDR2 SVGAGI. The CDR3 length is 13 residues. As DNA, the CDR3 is TGTGCCAGCAGTTGGGGTGGGAACACTGAAGCTTCCTTT. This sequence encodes CASSWGGNTEASF.

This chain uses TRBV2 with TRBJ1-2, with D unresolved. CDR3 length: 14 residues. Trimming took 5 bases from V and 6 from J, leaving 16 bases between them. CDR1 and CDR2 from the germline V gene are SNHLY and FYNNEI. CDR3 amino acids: CASSLGNGYNGYTF. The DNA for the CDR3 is TGTGCCAGCAGTTTGGGCAACGGATACAATGGCTACACCTTC.